This TCR beta chain was profiled in a study of molecular identifiers for immune sequencing clone quantification (dated 2018 in TCRdb). At the level of the whole study: For a replicate experiment, the RNA from either around 20,000 or 99,000 naive CD8 T cells was divided into five aliquots, and four of those aliquots went on to sequencing. CD8 T cells were used in a methods study to benchmark molecular-identifier clustering-based TCR repertoire sequencing (MIDCIRS) and TCR RNA copy counting. Beyond this particular receptor, the publication reports: Even against a background of 850,000 to 1,000,000 naive CD8 T cells, spiked-in Jurkat TCR RNA amounting to a single cell's worth was reported to be detectable. Without barcode sub-clustering, chimeric consensus sequences inflated TCR diversity; chimeras reached as high as 47%. In CMV-specific effector cells, clones with more than 20 RNA copies contained over 98% of molecules, whereas in naive cells such clones contained under 1% of molecules. Naive libraries contained spiked-in Jurkat TCR RNA (roughly 10 copies' worth), which is not part of the donor repertoire. Highly expanded clone sizes could be underestimated if identical TCR molecules share a barcode. Modeling estimated roughly 3.2 recovered TCR RNA copies per cell, compared with approximately 10 by digital PCR, which implies approximately 30% capture efficiency.

Preparation of the library involved PCR. The sequencer listed for this sample is Illumina HiSeq 4000. Bulk TCR libraries were prepared as previously described, using TCR primers listed in Table S5. Total RNA was purified with the Qiagen AllPrep DNA/RNA kit. Before analysis, reads from multiple sequencing runs of one library were combined. The original methods were these. Reads were retained only if their TCR constant sequence matched exactly, and those retained reads were trimmed to 150 nt and grouped according to their 12-nt molecular barcodes. Reads inside each barcode group were sub-clustered using a 15% Levenshtein threshold, and a quality-weighted consensus sequence was constructed for each RNA molecule. Non-functional sequences were removed, as were lower-count sequences one edit away from another. Based on a fit of two negative binomial distributions, barcode sub-clusters having less than 20% of the maximum read count were discarded. TCRdb reprocessing: public reads trimmed at Q25 with fastp, clones called with MiXCR, in-frame beta chains kept. CDR3 protein sequences are deduplicated, and each keeps its most common genes and DNA. These V and J calls rely on TCRdb rather than the paper's analysis. The sample data list 400,000 to 600,000 distinct CDR3 sequences, and roughly 23% of these were observed just once. The ten largest clones capture about 0.84% of the sample.

Naive CD8 T cell libraries were made from around 18,000 to 910,000 sorted cells using 10%, 30% or 50% of purified RNA. Naive CD8 T cells, defined as CD8+CD4-CCR7+CD45RA+, were FACS-sorted into RLT Plus buffer on a BD FACSAria II. To test detection sensitivity, Jurkat RNA equal to over nine TCR copies was added to samples of about 20,000-1,100,000 naive CD8 T cells. Enrichment of CD8 T cells was performed with RosetteSep CD8+ T Cell Enrichment Cocktail and Ficoll-Paque, after which ACK red cell lysis was carried out. Ten or more counts support this clonotype. The target of this receptor is not known. One base away there is no much larger clone; base qualities are not given. From the cysteine through the phenylalanine, the CDR3 covers 11 amino acids. Only the CDR3 DNA is retained, 33 bases long and in frame from the first base. Per the germline V gene (reference sequence), SSHAT is the CDR1 and FNYEAQ is the CDR2.

Recombination linked TRBV7-7 to TRBJ1-5; the D segment cannot be called with confidence. The sequence came from a human donor in good health. Some libraries in this study had Jurkat cell RNA spiked in. Sequencing input: naive CD8+ T cells from blood, with Jurkat cell RNA spiked in. What the cell subset or site label conveys for this sample: FACS-sorted CD8+CD4-CCR7+CD45RA+ naive T cells. The CDR3 loop reads CAQKQVQPQHF. Read as DNA, the sequence is TGTGCTCAGAAACAAGTCCAGCCCCAGCATTTT.